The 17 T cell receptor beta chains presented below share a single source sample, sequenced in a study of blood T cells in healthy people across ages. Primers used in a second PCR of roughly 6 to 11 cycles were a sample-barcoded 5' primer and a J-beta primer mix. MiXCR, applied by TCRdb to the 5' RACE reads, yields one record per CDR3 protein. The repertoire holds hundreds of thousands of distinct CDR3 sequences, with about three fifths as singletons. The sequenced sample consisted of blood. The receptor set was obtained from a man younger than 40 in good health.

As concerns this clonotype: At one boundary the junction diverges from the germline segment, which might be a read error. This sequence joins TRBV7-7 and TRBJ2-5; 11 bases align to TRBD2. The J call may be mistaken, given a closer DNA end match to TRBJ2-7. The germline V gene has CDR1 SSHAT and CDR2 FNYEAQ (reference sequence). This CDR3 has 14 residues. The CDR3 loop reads CASSLDLAGGEQYF. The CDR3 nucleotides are TGTGCTAGCAGCTTAGACCTAGCGGGAGGCGAGCAGTACTTC.

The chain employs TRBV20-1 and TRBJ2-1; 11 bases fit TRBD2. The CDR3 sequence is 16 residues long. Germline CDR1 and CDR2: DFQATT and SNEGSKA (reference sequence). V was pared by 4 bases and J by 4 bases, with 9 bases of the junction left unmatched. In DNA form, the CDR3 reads TGCAGTGCTAACCTTCCTAGCGGGGGGAAATACAATGAGCAGTTCTTC. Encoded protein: CSANLPSGGKYNEQFF.

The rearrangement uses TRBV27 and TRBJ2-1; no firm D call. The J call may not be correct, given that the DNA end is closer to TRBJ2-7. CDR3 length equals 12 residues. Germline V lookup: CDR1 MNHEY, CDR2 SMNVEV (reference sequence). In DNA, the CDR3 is TGTGCCAGCAGTCGCTTAAGCAATGAGCAGTACTTC. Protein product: CASSRLSNEQYF.

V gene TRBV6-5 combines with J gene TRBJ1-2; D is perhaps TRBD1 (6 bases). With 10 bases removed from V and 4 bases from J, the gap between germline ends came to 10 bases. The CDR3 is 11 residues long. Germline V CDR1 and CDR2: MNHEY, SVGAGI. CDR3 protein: CATWTVYGYTF. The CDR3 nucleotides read TGTGCCACCTGGACAGTCTATGGCTACACCTTC.

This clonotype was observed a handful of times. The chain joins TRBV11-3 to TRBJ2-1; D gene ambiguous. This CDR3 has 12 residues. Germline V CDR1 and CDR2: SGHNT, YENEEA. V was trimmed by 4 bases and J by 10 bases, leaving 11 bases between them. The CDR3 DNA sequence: TGTGCCAGCAGCTACGTCTCGGAGGAGCAGTTCTTC. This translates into CASSYVSEEQFF.

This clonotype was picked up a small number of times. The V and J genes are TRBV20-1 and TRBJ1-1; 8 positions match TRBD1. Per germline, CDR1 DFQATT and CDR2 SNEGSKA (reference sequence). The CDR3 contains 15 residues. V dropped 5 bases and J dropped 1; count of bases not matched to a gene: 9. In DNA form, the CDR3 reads TGCAGTGCTTTCACTCCTGGACAGGGGAACACTGAAGCTTTCTTT. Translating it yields CSAFTPGQGNTEAFF.

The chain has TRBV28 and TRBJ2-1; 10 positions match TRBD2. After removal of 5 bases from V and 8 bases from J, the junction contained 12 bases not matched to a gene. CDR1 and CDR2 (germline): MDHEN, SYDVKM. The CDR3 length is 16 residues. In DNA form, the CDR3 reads TGTGCCAGCAGTACCCGAACTAGCGGGGTCGCGGATGAGCAGTTCTTC. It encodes CASSTRTSGVADEQFF.

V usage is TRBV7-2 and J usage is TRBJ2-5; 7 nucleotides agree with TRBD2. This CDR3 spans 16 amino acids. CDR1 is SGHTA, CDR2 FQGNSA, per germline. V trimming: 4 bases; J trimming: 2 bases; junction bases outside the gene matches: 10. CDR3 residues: CASSSNGGGIQETQYF. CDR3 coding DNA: TGTGCCAGCAGCTCAAATGGCGGGGGAATACAAGAGACCCAGTACTTC.

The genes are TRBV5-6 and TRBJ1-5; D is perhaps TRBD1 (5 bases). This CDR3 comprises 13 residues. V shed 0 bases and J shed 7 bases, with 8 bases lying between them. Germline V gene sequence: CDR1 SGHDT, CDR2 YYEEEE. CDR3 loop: CASSLAGRQPQHF. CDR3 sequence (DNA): TGTGCCAGCAGCTTGGCAGGGCGCCAGCCCCAGCATTTT.

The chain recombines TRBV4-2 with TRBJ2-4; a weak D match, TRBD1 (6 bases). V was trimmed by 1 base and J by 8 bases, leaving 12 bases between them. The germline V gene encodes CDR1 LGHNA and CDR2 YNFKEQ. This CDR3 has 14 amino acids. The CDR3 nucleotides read TGTGCCAGCAGCCAAGGACAGGATGCGGACATTCAGTACTTC. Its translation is CASSQGQDADIQYF.

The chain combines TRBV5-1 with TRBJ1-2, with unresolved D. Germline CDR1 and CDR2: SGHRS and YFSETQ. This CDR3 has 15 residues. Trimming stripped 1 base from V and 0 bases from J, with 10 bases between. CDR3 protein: CASSLSFLANYGYTF. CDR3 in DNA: TGCGCCAGCAGCTTGAGCTTTTTAGCTAACTATGGCTACACCTTC. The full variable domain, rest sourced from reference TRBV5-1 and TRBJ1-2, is KAGVTQTPRYLIKTRGQQVTLSCSPISGHRSVSWYQQTPGQGLQFLFEYFSETQRNKGNFPGRFSGRQFSNSRSEMNVSTLELGDSALYLCASSLSFLANYGYTFGSGTRLTVV.

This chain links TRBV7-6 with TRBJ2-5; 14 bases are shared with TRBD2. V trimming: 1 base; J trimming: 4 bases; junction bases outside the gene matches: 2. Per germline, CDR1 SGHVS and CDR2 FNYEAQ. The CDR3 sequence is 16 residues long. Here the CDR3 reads CASSLGTSGGRETQYF. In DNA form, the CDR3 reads TGTGCCAGCAGCTTAGGGACTAGCGGGGGGAGAGAGACCCAGTACTTC.

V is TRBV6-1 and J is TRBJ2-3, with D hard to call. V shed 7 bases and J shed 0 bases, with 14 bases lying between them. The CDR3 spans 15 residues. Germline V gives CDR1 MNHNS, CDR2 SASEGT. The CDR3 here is CASTRSGPSTDTQYF. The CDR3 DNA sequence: TGTGCCAGCACCCGGTCAGGCCCTAGCACAGATACGCAGTATTTT.

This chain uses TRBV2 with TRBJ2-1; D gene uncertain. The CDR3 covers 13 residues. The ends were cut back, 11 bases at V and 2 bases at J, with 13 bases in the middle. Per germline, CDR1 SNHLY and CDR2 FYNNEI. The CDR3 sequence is CAGTGGTYNEQFF. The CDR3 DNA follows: TGTGCCGGTACTGGCGGTACCTACAATGAGCAGTTCTTC.

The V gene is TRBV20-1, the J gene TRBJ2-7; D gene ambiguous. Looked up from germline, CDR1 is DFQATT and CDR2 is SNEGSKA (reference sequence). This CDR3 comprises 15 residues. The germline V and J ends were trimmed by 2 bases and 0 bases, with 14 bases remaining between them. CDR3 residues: CSARPYSQSSYEQYF. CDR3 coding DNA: TGCAGTGCTAGACCGTACTCCCAGAGCTCCTACGAGCAGTACTTC.

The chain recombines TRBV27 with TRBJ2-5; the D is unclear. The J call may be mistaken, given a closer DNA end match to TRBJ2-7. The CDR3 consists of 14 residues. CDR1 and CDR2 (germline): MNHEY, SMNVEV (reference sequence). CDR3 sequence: CASSLAPRSYEQYF. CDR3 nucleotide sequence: TGTGCCAGCAGTTTAGCCCCGAGATCCTACGAGCAGTACTTC.

The CDR3 region has the DNA TGTGCCAGCAGCTTAATGGGCGACTTTACGCAGTTCTTC. Protein sequence: CASSLMGDFTQFF. V is TRBV7-2 and J is TRBJ2-1; D unclear. Germline values: CDR1 SGHTA, CDR2 FQGNSA. This CDR3 is 13 amino acids long. Trimming took off 2 bases at V and 12 bases at J, with 14 bases between the two ends.